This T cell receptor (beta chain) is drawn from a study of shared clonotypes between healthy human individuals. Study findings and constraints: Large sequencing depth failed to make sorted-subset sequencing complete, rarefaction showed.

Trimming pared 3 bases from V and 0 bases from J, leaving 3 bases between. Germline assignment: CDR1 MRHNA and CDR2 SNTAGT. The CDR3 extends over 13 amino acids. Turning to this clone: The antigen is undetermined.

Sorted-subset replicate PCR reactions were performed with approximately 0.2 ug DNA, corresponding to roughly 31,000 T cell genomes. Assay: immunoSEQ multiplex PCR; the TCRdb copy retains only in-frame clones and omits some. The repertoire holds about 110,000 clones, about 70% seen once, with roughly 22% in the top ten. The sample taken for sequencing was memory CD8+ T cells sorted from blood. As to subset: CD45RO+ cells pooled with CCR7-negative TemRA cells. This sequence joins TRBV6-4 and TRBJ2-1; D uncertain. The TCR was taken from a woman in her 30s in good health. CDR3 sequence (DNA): TGTGCCAGCAGTGAGGGCTCCTACAATGAGCAGTTCTTC. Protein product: CASSEGSYNEQFF.